Each of the 24 T cell receptor beta chains below was sequenced from the same sample in a study of blood T cell repertoires in COVID-19. Measured with immunoSEQ multiplex PCR; TCRdb has only the in-frame clones, and not every one. The table has 110,000 or so clones, 70% to 85% seen once; the top ten hold about 2.7%. Sequences were obtained from peripheral blood. The source of these receptors is a man aged 50 or older with acute or convalescent COVID-19.

The genes are TRBV5-4 and TRBJ2-2; 11 nucleotides line up with TRBD1. The V gene's germline CDR1 is SGHNT and CDR2 YYREEE (reference sequence). CDR3 size: 15 residues. Germline trimming cut 4 bases from V and 4 bases from J; bases unmatched to any gene: 3. DNA for the CDR3: TGTGCCAGCAGCCTCGGGACAGGGGGCACCGGGGAGCTGTTTTTT. It translates to CASSLGTGGTGELFF.

This chain joins TRBV4-1 and TRBJ2-7; 8 bases map to TRBD2. V was clipped by 5 bases and J by 12 bases; unmatched bases: 9. CDR3 length equals 12 residues. The V gene's germline CDR1 is MGHRA and CDR2 YSYEKL. CDR3 amino acids: CASSSLGTSRYF. For the CDR3, the DNA is TGCGCCAGCAGCTCTCTAGGGACTAGTCGGTACTTC.

The chain recombines TRBV28 with TRBJ2-5; D unresolved. V lost 4 bases and J lost 10, with 22 bases in between. CDR1 and CDR2 (germline): MDHEN, SYDVKM. The CDR3 is 15 amino acids. CDR3 sequence reads: CASSSTKPPQEDQYF. The CDR3 nucleotides read TGTGCCAGCAGTTCAACCAAACCCCCCCAAGAGGACCAGTACTTC.

This chain links TRBV28 with TRBJ2-7; no firm D call. Germline V CDR1 and CDR2: MDHEN, SYDVKM. Trimming shortened V by 5 bases and J by 10 bases, and 12 bases separated the two germline ends. The CDR3 contains 11 residues. The chain's CDR3 is CASSLASGQYF. DNA of the CDR3: TGTGCCAGCAGTCTCGCGTCAGGCCAGTACTTC.

This clone has just a few counts. The chain couples TRBV5-1 to TRBJ2-1; TRBD2 matches 15 bases. Germline CDR1 is SGHRS and CDR2 is YFSETQ. V dropped 0 bases and J dropped 10; count of bases not matched to a gene: 5. The CDR3 length is 16 residues. CDR3 sequence reads: CASSLAGLAGGNEQFF. DNA for the CDR3: TGCGCCAGCAGCTTGGCCGGACTAGCGGGGGGGAACGAGCAGTTCTTC.

The CDR3 sequence is CASSTLWDTESGYTF. CDR3 in DNA: TGTGCCAGTAGTACCTTATGGGACACCGAGAGTGGCTACACCTTC. This chain links TRBV19 with TRBJ1-2, with D perhaps TRBD1 (6 bases). The V and J ends lost 4 bases and 7 bases respectively, with 19 bases between them. Germline V gene sequence: CDR1 LNHDA, CDR2 SQIVND (reference sequence). The CDR3 sequence is 15 residues long.

This clone was counted a single time. J is TRBJ2-3 and V is TRBV2; tentative D call: TRBD1 (6 bases). The V gene's germline CDR1 is SNHLY and CDR2 FYNNEI. Trimming left V 10 bases short and J 1 base short, with 15 bases between. The CDR3 is 14 residues long. The CDR3 sequence: CATLTGVGTDTQYF. The CDR3 DNA sequence: TGTGCCACCCTGACAGGTGTGGGCACAGATACGCAGTATTTT. The full variable domain, with the rest looked up from reference TRBV2 and TRBJ2-3, is EPEVTQTPSHQVTQMGQEVILRCVPISNHLYFYWYRQILGQKVEFLVSFYNNEISEKSEIFDDQFSVERPDGSNFTLKIRSTKLEDSAMYFCATLTGVGTDTQYFGPGTRLTVL.

Comment on this clone: The sample contains more than one DNA sequence encoding this CDR3. The chain is built from TRBV18 and TRBJ2-7; 7 bases are shared with TRBD1. The CDR3 contains 16 residues. From germline, CDR1 is KGHSH and CDR2 LQKENI. Germline trimming cut 1 base from V and 0 bases from J; bases unmatched to any gene: 6. The chain's CDR3 is CASSPLDRAGSYEQYF. CDR3 sequence (DNA): TGTGCCAGCTCACCACTCGACAGGGCCGGCTCCTACGAGCAGTACTTC.

The genes are TRBV14 and TRBJ1-6, with D possibly matching TRBD1 (6 bases). V lost 2 bases to trimming and J lost 5 bases, with 7 bases between them. The CDR3 runs 14 residues. The germline V gene has CDR1 SGHDN and CDR2 FVKESK. In DNA form, the CDR3 reads TGTGCCAGCAGCCAAAGGACAGATAATTCACCCCTCCACTTT. Translating it yields CASSQRTDNSPLHF.

V is TRBV10-3 and J is TRBJ2-3; TRBD2 agrees at 10 bases. CDR3 length: 17 residues. Germline V lookup: CDR1 ENHRY, CDR2 SYGVKD. Trimming at V came to 0 bases and at J to 4 bases, leaving 7 bases not matched to a gene. The CDR3 spells CAISESLTSGNSDTQYF. As DNA, the CDR3 is TGTGCCATCAGTGAGTCCCTCACTAGCGGGAATTCAGATACGCAGTATTTT.

CDR3 coding DNA: TGTGCCAGCAGCTTGGGGGGGCCGCGGCGATGGACCGGGGAGCTGTTTTTT. This codes for CASSLGGPRRWTGELFF. This chain links TRBV5-4 with TRBJ2-2, with TRBD1 as a possible D gene (6 bases). V gave up 0 bases and J gave up 5 bases, with 17 bases separating them. This CDR3 has 17 amino acids. Looked up from germline, CDR1 is SGHNT and CDR2 is YYREEE (reference sequence).

The chain employs TRBV6-1 and TRBJ2-7; 8 nucleotides agree with TRBD1. V trimming: 2 bases; J trimming: 4 bases; junction bases outside the gene matches: 10. Germline assignment: CDR1 MNHNS and CDR2 SASEGT. The CDR3 has 16 residues. The CDR3 is CASSELAGGASYEQYF. The CDR3 DNA reads TGTGCCAGCAGTGAATTGGCAGGGGGCGCTTCGTACGAGCAGTACTTC.

The genes are TRBV18 and TRBJ1-6; maybe TRBD1 (5 bases). This CDR3 is built from 14 residues. V shed 6 bases and J shed 6 bases, with 12 bases lying between them. Germline loops: CDR1 KGHSH, CDR2 LQKENI. CDR3 region: CASSPRESNSPLHF. The CDR3 DNA follows: TGTGCCAGCTCCCCCAGGGAAAGTAATTCACCCCTCCACTTT.

The chain is built from TRBV30 and TRBJ2-1, with TRBD1 matching over 7 bases. After removal of 8 bases from V and 0 bases from J, the junction contained 7 bases not matched to a gene. Germline assignment: CDR1 GTSNPN and CDR2 SVGIG (reference sequence). This CDR3 is 14 amino acids long. CDR3 DNA sequence: TGTGCCGCAATGACAGGGAGCTCCTACAATGAGCAGTTCTTC. Protein: CAAMTGSSYNEQFF.

This clone came up many times. The chain is built from TRBV10-3 and TRBJ1-5; 8 bases map to TRBD1. The CDR3 extends over 15 amino acids. The germline gives CDR1 ENHRY, CDR2 SYGVKD. The J segment lost 1 base and the V segment lost 6 bases, leaving 5 bases of the junction unmatched. The DNA of the CDR3 is TGTGCCATCAGGGGGACAGGAGGGAGCAATCAGCCCCAGCATTTT. It specifies CAIRGTGGSNQPQHF.

The CDR3 region is CASSLESWGVVRETQYF. Here the CDR3 DNA reads TGTGCCAGCAGCTTAGAATCCTGGGGGGTTGTCAGAGAGACCCAGTACTTC. The genes are TRBV11-2 and TRBJ2-5; D might be TRBD2 (6 bases). Germline V gene sequence: CDR1 SGHAT, CDR2 FQNNGV. This CDR3 region has 17 residues. Trimming took off 0 bases at V and 4 bases at J, with 18 bases between the two ends.

This clone was counted a few times. The chain carries TRBV11-2 and TRBJ1-6, with 8 bases lining up with TRBD1. This CDR3 has 16 amino acids. Losses at the gene ends were 3 bases for V and 7 bases for J; bases not matched to a gene: 8. Germline CDR1 SGHAT, CDR2 FQNNGV. DNA of the CDR3: TGTGCCAGCAGCTTCTTTCGCAGGGGGCGAAATTCACCCCTCCACTTT. It encodes CASSFFRRGRNSPLHF.

V and J are TRBV6-5 and TRBJ2-1, with 9 bases matching TRBD2. The CDR3 spans 14 residues. V lost 10 bases, J lost 5 bases, and 9 bases stayed unmatched. The germline V gene has CDR1 MNHEY and CDR2 SVGAGI. The CDR3 DNA reads TGTGCCACCATAAGACTAGCGGTTAACAATGAGCAGTTCTTC. It is translated as CATIRLAVNNEQFF.

The chain has TRBV6-1 and TRBJ1-2; possibly TRBD1 for D (6 bases). This CDR3 has 14 residues. The ends were cut back, 7 bases at V and 2 bases at J, with 14 bases in the middle. Per the germline V gene, CDR1 is MNHNS and CDR2 is SASEGT. The CDR3 DNA reads TGTGCCAGCACCGGGGGGCGAGGAAACTATGGCTACACCTTC. Its translation: CASTGGRGNYGYTF.

The rearrangement joins TRBV3-1 (or the pseudogene TRBV3-2) to TRBJ2-2; D gene unclear. V lost 4 bases to trimming and J lost 1 base, with 4 bases between them. The CDR3 runs to 13 residues. CDR1 is LGHDT and CDR2 is YNNKEL in the germline V gene (reference sequence). The CDR3 nucleotides are TGTGCCAGCAGCCTCAGGAACACCGGGGAGCTGTTTTTT. It is translated as CASSLRNTGELFF.

This clone was seen a handful of times. This rearrangement joins TRBV6-4 to TRBJ1-6; 8 nucleotides align to TRBD1. The CDR3 spans 15 residues. After removal of 7 bases from V and 4 bases from J, the junction contained 6 bases not matched to a gene. CDR1 MRHNA and CDR2 SNTAGT come from the germline V gene. The CDR3 sequence: CASTTYRGYNSPLHF. Here the CDR3 DNA reads TGTGCCAGCACAACCTACAGGGGGTATAATTCACCCCTCCACTTT.

This clone occurred many times. The chain links TRBV2 to TRBJ1-4; D unresolved. The CDR3 loop spans 14 amino acids. Trimming removed 6 bases at V and 4 bases at J, with 12 bases between. Germline V gene data show CDR1 as SNHLY and CDR2 as FYNNEI. The CDR3 coding sequence is TGTGCCAGCAGCCTAAGGCGGAATAATGAAAAACTGTTTTTT. Amino acids: CASSLRRNNEKLFF.

The chain joins TRBV15 to TRBJ1-4; 10 bases agree with TRBD1. With 5 bases clipped from V and 8 bases from J, the junction kept 5 bases outside the gene matches. This CDR3 is built from 14 residues. Germline V gene lookup returns CDR1 LNHNV and CDR2 YYDKDF (reference sequence). The CDR3 protein is CATSSGQGPEKLFF. The CDR3 nucleotides are TGTGCCACCAGCTCGGGACAGGGGCCCGAAAAACTGTTTTTT.

This rearrangement joins TRBV7-8 to TRBJ2-5, with TRBD2 matching 12 bases. The CDR3 sequence is 16 residues long. Per germline, CDR1 SGHVS and CDR2 FQNEAQ. The J segment lost 1 base and the V segment lost 4 bases, leaving 4 bases of the junction unmatched. CDR3 coding DNA: TGTGCCAGCAGCTACGGACTAGCGGGGACCCAAGAGACCCAGTACTTC. Amino acids: CASSYGLAGTQETQYF.